These T cell receptor beta chains were read from a single sample in a study of blood T cell repertoires in COVID-19. This table comes from immunoSEQ multiplex PCR, and its TCRdb copy is limited to in-frame clones, with some not included. The sample has some 200,000 clones, about 85% seen once. Input material: PBMCs or T cells enriched from blood (not recorded which). Receptors originate from a woman aged 25 to 45 who had recovered from COVID-19. The CDR3 runs from the conserved cysteine through the conserved F or W. D genes are given only for firm matches. Size is omitted from some rows. Given values are once, few, many or a class for expanded clones.

TRBD1	TRBV7-2	TRBJ1-1	-	CASSLSTGGEAFF	TGTGCCAGCAGCTTGTCGACAGGGGGGGAGGCTTTCTTT
-	TRBV30	TRBJ2-2	-	CAWRGRGGTGELFF	TGTGCCTGGAGAGGCAGGGGAGGGACCGGGGAGCTGTTTTTT
TRBD2	TRBV27	TRBJ2-1	-	CASSSLAEVYNEQFF	TGTGCCAGCAGTTCACTAGCGGAAGTATACAATGAGCAGTTCTTC
TRBD1	TRBV30	TRBJ1-2	-	CAWVDRARGRGYTF	TGTGCCTGGGTTGACAGGGCCCGGGGTCGGGGCTACACCTTC
TRBD1	TRBV2	TRBJ2-2	-	CARGQANTGELFF	TGTGCCAGGGGACAGGCGAACACCGGGGAGCTGTTTTTT
-	TRBV24-1	TRBJ2-4	-	CATSDPGTPKNIQYF	TGTGCCACCAGTGATCCCGGGACACCTAAAAACATTCAGTACTTC
TRBD1	TRBV5-6	TRBJ1-5	-	CASSSGGAGGNQPQHF	TGTGCCAGCAGCTCAGGGGGCGCGGGGGGCAATCAGCCCCAGCATTTT
-	TRBV6-1	TRBJ1-1	-	CASSERRVITEAFF	TGTGCCAGCAGTGAACGGAGGGTTATAACTGAAGCTTTCTTT
TRBD1	TRBV5-4	TRBJ1-2	-	CASSQDRGNYGYTF	TGTGCCAGCAGCCAAGACAGGGGAAACTATGGCTACACCTTC
TRBD1	TRBV12-3/TRBV12-4	TRBJ2-1	few	CASSPRDRAEFF	TGTGCCAGCAGTCCGCGGGACAGGGCGGAGTTCTTC
TRBD1	TRBV18	TRBJ2-7	once	CASSPPYDRVGYEQYF	TGTGCCAGCTCACCGCCGTACGACAGGGTAGGGTACGAGCAGTACTTC
-	TRBV7-8	TRBJ1-2	-	CASSPTVYF	TGTGCCAGCAGCCCGACAGTGTACTTC
TRBD1	TRBV7-8	TRBJ1-2	once	CASSLAAGGERYTF	TGTGCCAGCAGCTTAGCGGCAGGGGGCGAACGCTACACCTTC
-	TRBV2	TRBJ1-2	-	CASSEATADYYGYTF	TGTGCCAGCAGTGAAGCCACGGCGGACTACTATGGCTACACCTTC
TRBD1	TRBV24-1	TRBJ2-3	-	CATSDPTQGDTDTQYF	TGTGCCACCAGTGATCCCACCCAGGGGGATACAGATACGCAGTATTTT
TRBD1	TRBV7-3	TRBJ1-5	-	CASSLAGTGEDNQPQHF	TGTGCCAGCAGCTTAGCCGGGACAGGGGAGGACAATCAGCCCCAGCATTTT
-	TRBV15	TRBJ2-7	-	CATSSSTEAYEQYF	TGTGCCACCAGCTCCTCGACAGAAGCCTACGAGCAGTACTTC
TRBD1	TRBV28	TRBJ1-6	-	CASTGQAYNSPLHF	TGTGCCAGCACTGGACAGGCGTATAATTCACCCCTCCACTTT
-	TRBV19	TRBJ1-2	-	CASSINRETISGYTF	TGTGCCAGTAGTATTAACAGGGAAACTATCTCTGGCTACACCTTC
TRBD2	TRBV27	TRBJ2-3	-	CASSYGGRGKDTQYF	TGTGCCAGCAGTTATGGCGGGAGAGGGAAAGATACGCAGTATTTT
-	TRBV12-2	TRBJ1-2	-	CASRLDGQEDYGYTF	TGTGCAAGTCGCTTAGATGGACAGGAGGACTATGGCTACACCTTC
TRBD2	TRBV13	TRBJ2-7	-	CASSGGLAGYYEQYF	TGTGCCAGCAGCGGGGGACTAGCGGGATACTACGAGCAGTACTTC
TRBD1	TRBV30	TRBJ1-6	-	CAWSRWDSQHSPLHF	TGTGCCTGGAGTAGGTGGGACAGCCAGCATTCACCCCTCCACTTT